The entry below describes one TCR beta chain. The data belong to a study of PD-L1 blockade in urothelial cancer. Study-level background: Prior chemotherapy ranged from 0 to 3 regimens per patient.

Each PCR had synthetic TCR analog templates added to it as a spike-in. Sequenced by immunoSEQ multiplex PCR; TCRdb stores in-frame clones only, minus some. The sample shows about 56,000 clones, 85% to 90% of them seen only once. Specified time point: pretreatment peripheral blood. The input for sequencing was PBMCs, taken around atezolizumab (anti-PD-L1) treatment. The sequence was obtained from a man between 65 and 85 years old with urothelial cancer.

The CDR3 region has the DNA TGCGCCAGCAGCCAAGCTGGTGGAGTGGAGGAAAAACTGTTTTTT. This encodes CASSQAGGVEEKLFF. This chain links TRBV4-1 with TRBJ1-4; D call uncertain. V lost 1 base to trimming and J lost 8 bases, with 14 bases between them. Germline CDR1 and CDR2: MGHRA and YSYEKL. CDR3 length equals 15 residues.